A single sample gave rise to the 8 T cell receptor beta chains below, sequenced in a study of OX40 agonist ivuxolimab in advanced cancers. Sequenced by immunoSEQ multiplex PCR; TCRdb stores in-frame clones only, minus some. The table records 66,000 or so clones, roughly 87% of them present only once. Sequences were derived from CD4+ or CD8+ T cells sorted from blood, sampled in a trial of the OX40 agonist ivuxolimab. Every receptor here comes from an adult with an advanced solid tumor such as melanoma, head and neck, liver or kidney cancer.

This chain joins TRBV28 and TRBJ2-5; unclear D gene. Trimming took off 0 bases at V and 5 bases at J, with 16 bases between the two ends. In germline, CDR1 is MDHEN, CDR2 SYDVKM. The CDR3 totals 16 residues. The CDR3: CASSLWRNSNRETQYF. The CDR3 region has the DNA TGTGCCAGCAGTTTATGGAGGAACAGTAATAGGGAGACCCAGTACTTC.

This clone was found once. The rearrangement uses TRBV6-1 and TRBJ2-3; D may be TRBD2 (5 bases). Germline values: CDR1 MNHNS, CDR2 SASEGT. V lost 6 bases, J lost 3 bases, and 16 bases lay in between. The CDR3 is 15 amino acids. The CDR3 DNA reads TGTGCCAGCAGCCCGGGGTATTCTCGGACAGATACGCAGTATTTT. This codes for CASSPGYSRTDTQYF.

The sample holds one count of this clone. The V and J genes are TRBV9 and TRBJ2-3; 10 bases are shared with TRBD1. Germline values: CDR1 SGDLS, CDR2 YYNGEE. Trimming took 2 bases from V and 4 from J; bases not matched to a gene: 4. This CDR3 contains 15 residues. The CDR3 DNA is TGTGCCAGCAGCGTGACCGGGACAGGGGCAGATACGCAGTATTTT. Translation: CASSVTGTGADTQYF.

The chain recombines TRBV6-1 with TRBJ1-2; D possibly corresponds to TRBD1 (5 bases). Between the trimmed V and J ends, which lost 3 bases and 3 bases, there was a span of 17 bases. The length of the CDR3 is 16 residues. The germline V gene encodes CDR1 MNHNS and CDR2 SASEGT. The CDR3 DNA reads TGTGCCAGCAGTGAGGCACAGGTGGGGCAGTACTATGGCTACACCTTC. This gives the protein CASSEAQVGQYYGYTF.

The V gene is TRBV10-2, the J gene TRBJ2-1; no clear D. The CDR3 extends over 15 amino acids. V lost 4 bases, J lost 9 bases, and 19 bases lay in between. Germline CDR1 WSHSY, CDR2 SAAADI. The CDR3 coding sequence is TGCGCCAGCAGTGGTTCGGCAGGCGCGGCCGGTGAGCAGTTCTTC. This encodes CASSGSAGAAGEQFF.

The rearrangement joins TRBV7-8 to TRBJ2-3; 10 bases line up with TRBD2. Germline CDR1 and CDR2: SGHVS and FQNEAQ. The CDR3 runs to 22 residues. V gave up 0 bases and J gave up 0 bases; unmatched junction bases: 18. CDR3 region: CASSLAMWLASGGPTSTDTQYF. As DNA, the CDR3 is TGTGCCAGCAGCTTAGCGATGTGGTTGGCTAGCGGGGGACCCACTAGCACAGATACGCAGTATTTT.

Only one count was recorded for this clone. This chain connects TRBV5-1 to TRBJ1-1, with D maybe TRBD1 (5 bases). The germline gives CDR1 SGHRS, CDR2 YFSETQ. Deletions cut 4 bases from V and 2 bases from J, with 15 bases between. The CDR3 is 15 residues long. CDR3 residues: CASSINRDLNTEAFF. CDR3 in DNA: TGCGCCAGCAGCATCAACCGGGACCTAAACACTGAAGCTTTCTTT. Based on the CDR3 plus reference TRBV5-1 and TRBJ1-1, the full variable domain is KAGVTQTPRYLIKTRGQQVTLSCSPISGHRSVSWYQQTPGQGLQFLFEYFSETQRNKGNFPGRFSGRQFSNSRSEMNVSTLELGDSALYLCASSINRDLNTEAFFGQGTRLTVV.

The chain recombines TRBV27 with TRBJ2-2; D perhaps matches TRBD1 (6 bases). The CDR3 covers 16 residues. Trimming pared 2 bases from V and 8 bases from J, leaving 18 bases between. Germline V CDR1 and CDR2: MNHEY, SMNVEV (reference sequence). The DNA for the CDR3 is TGTGCCAGCAGTTTACGGACCTTATTAAGGGGGGGGGAGCTGTTTTTT. Amino acid sequence: CASSLRTLLRGGELFF.